This TCR beta chain comes out of a study of blood T cell repertoires in COVID-19 (dated by TCRdb to 2018 to 2021). With respect to the entire study: Samples covering the acute and convalescent phases of COVID-19 were provided by collaborators in the United States, Italy and Spain. The prospective study material was composed of cDNA or gDNA derived from T cells, B-cell-depleted T cells, or PBMCs. The repertoires were made available in a free public database intended to serve as a resource for research on the immune response to SARS-CoV-2. Deeply sampled blood TCRbeta repertoires from subjects exposed to, actively infected with, or recovered from COVID-19 were included in the dataset. Sample metadata almost always included a de-identified subject ID, COVID-19 status, age in years and sex. HLA class I and class II types, where available, came from metadata supplied by the sample provider rather than from assay-based typing. The samples were drawn from the first 160 participants of the ongoing ImmuneRACE study and from under 1,500 subjects provided by 6 global collaborators.

With regard to this clone: Its target antigen remains unknown. The record has no base qualities; no much larger clone is one base away.

At one collaborating source in Seattle, patients were enrolled during active infection and were followed longitudinally through the course of disease. Each collaborating institution followed its own protocols to collect whole blood in K2EDTA tubes. Collaborator samples were shipped for TCRbeta analysis as frozen whole blood, isolated PBMCs, or DNA extracted from either sample type. TCRbeta CDR3 regions were amplified from genomic DNA using the immunoSEQ Assay, a bias-controlled multiplex PCR. On the study's bioinformatics: Nucleated cell counts per sample were estimated from amplification of reference gene primers within the assay. Sequence reads were collapsed and filtered to measure the absolute abundance of every unique TCRbeta CDR3 rearrangement. For each sample, productive Simpson clonality was calculated as the square root of Simpson's diversity index across productive rearrangements. TCRdb took over this immuneACCESS table, retaining in-frame rearrangements with V and J assigned. Such tables are incomplete; in checked studies, under half of the missing clones stem from an unresolved V gene, and the remainder is unexplained. The DNA was the basis for D and trimming; V, J and clone size are from that table. The sample table records approximately 160,000 clones; roughly 86% of these occur just once. Jointly, the top ten make up around 0.63% of the sample.

The cysteine opens and the phenylalanine closes a CDR3 of 11 amino acids. Here the CDR3 DNA is all that survives: 33 bases in frame from base 1. At the junction V is shortened by 8 bases and J by 4 bases, with 6 bases in between. Broader findings and caveats from the paper: The quantity of clinical and demographic metadata differed by source and by participant and was supplied without curation.

The chain couples TRBV12-3 or TRBV12-4 to TRBJ2-1, with the D gene too uncertain to name. The material sequenced was peripheral blood. This TCR came from a man between 60 and 75 years old with COVID-19, enrolled during active disease. The sequenced DNA: TGTGCCAGCCTTTTATACAATGAGCAGTTCTTC. Its protein product is CASLLYNEQFF.